This TCR beta chain was sequenced during a study of CD8+ T cells in alopecia areata (dated by TCRdb to the late 2010s). The study in broad terms: Treated patients were enrolled in an open-label pilot trial of oral tofacitinib, 5 to 10 mg twice daily, for moderate-to-severe alopecia areata. Tofacitinib was administered for 6 to 18 months, and 6 months of follow-up off drug were then conducted to assess delayed response and recurrence. Disease severity in treated patients was measured with the SALT score, which quantifies the percentage of affected scalp surface area. To study T cell clonal expansion in alopecia areata, the researchers applied high-throughput TCRbeta sequencing to both the C3H/HeJ mouse model and human patients. On the human side, TCRbeta sequencing was run on scalp tissue and on sorted CD4+ and CD8+ peripheral blood T cells from healthy controls and from alopecia areata patients with either patchy or totalis/universalis disease. Tofacitinib-treated patients had biopsies at baseline and at 4 and 24 weeks of treatment, with a later scalp biopsy in several patients. Scalp clonality was compared across normal scalp (n=4), patchy alopecia areata scalp (n=8), and alopecia totalis/universalis scalp (n=8). The RNA source kit depended on sample type: the PAXgene miRNA kit for fixed scalp, the miRNeasy kit for PBMCs, and the RNeasy kit for mouse skin. TCRbeta CDR3 regions were amplified by immunoSEQ multiplex PCR using 35 Vbeta forward and 13 Jbeta reverse primers. The study at large found these results: The treated cohort was small, with a single nonresponder, so links between baseline CD8+ expansion and response need larger studies. Tofacitinib significantly decreased scalp clonality and the number of expanded CD8+ clones among the top 100 scalp clones. Unlike mouse skin, which is dominated by gammadelta T cells, normal human skin has resident alphabeta T cells that are also sequenced, and this complicates analysis of the scalp TCR repertoire. Compared with normal scalp, lesional scalp, particularly in alopecia totalis/universalis, had higher clonality and more expanded CD8+ clones, which suggests antigenic drive. TCR sequences shared between patients were less clear than in mice, possibly partly because of HLA diversity in the patient population. During tofacitinib treatment, many expanded lesional clones remained in scalp and blood, and this persistence may partly explain relapse after treatment is stopped.

Library generation was performed with the immunoSEQ multiplex PCR assay. RNA was extracted from all samples and reverse transcribed into cDNA, which served as template for TCR sequencing. First-strand cDNA was synthesized using SuperScript III with a 2:1 mix of oligo-dT and random hexamers. Amplification bias was assessed with a synthetic immune receptor repertoire, and residual bias was removed computationally. The original methods were these. Raw reads were preprocessed for error removal, and CDR3 was defined according to IMGT conventions as running from the conserved cysteine to phenylalanine. Clonality was calculated as 1 minus Shannon entropy normalized by log2 of the number of productive unique TCRs. Scalp TCRbeta sequences were cross-referenced with sorted blood CD4 and CD8 repertoires so that the CD4 or CD8 identity of scalp clones could be inferred. Not all clones reach the TCRdb copy of this immuneACCESS table, which keeps in-frame sequences only. Checked studies attribute under half of the gap to unresolved V genes and leave the rest unexplained. V and J calls and clone size are those listed in that table; D and trimming were worked out from the DNA. This sample comprises 95,000 to 100,000 clones, about 60% of them detected only once. 16% of the sample rests with the top ten.

About this clone itself: Its antigen is unknown. No base qualities exist here, and no much larger clone lies one base off it.

Taken with the paper, the label for treatment or condition translates to: oral pan-JAK inhibitor, 5-10 mg twice daily. Peripheral blood and lesional scalp punch biopsies were obtained from patients with alopecia areata. PBMCs were isolated by density centrifugation and stained for CD3, CD4 and CD8, after which CD4+ and CD8+ T cells were sorted on a FACSAria. The CDR3 contains 16 residues, cysteine and phenylalanine counted. The read is trimmed to its CDR3 DNA, 48 bases read in frame from base 1. The germline V gene gives CDR1 as SGHRS and CDR2 as YFSETQ. V and J are truncated by 0 bases and 2 bases respectively, leaving an intervening sequence of 15 bases.

The V gene is TRBV5-1 and the J gene is TRBJ2-7; the D segment cannot be called with confidence. The source was CD8+ T cells sorted from blood, collected at approximately week 61, from a patient treated with tofacitinib. This receptor was taken from a human donor with alopecia areata. The DNA sequence is TGCGCCAGCAGCTTGGACGTCCCCCCCGAACCCTACGAGCAGTACTTC. This translates into CASSLDVPPEPYEQYF.